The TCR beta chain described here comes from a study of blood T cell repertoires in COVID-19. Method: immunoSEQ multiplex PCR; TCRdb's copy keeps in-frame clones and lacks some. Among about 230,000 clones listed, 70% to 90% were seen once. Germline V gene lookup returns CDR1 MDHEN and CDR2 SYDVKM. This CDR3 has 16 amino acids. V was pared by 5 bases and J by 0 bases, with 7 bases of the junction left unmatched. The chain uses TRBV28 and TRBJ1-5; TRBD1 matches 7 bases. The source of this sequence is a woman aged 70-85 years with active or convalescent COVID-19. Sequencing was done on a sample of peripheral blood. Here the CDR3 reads CASSVYRGHSNQPQHF. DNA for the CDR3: TGTGCCAGCAGTGTCTACAGGGGCCATAGCAATCAGCCCCAGCATTTT.